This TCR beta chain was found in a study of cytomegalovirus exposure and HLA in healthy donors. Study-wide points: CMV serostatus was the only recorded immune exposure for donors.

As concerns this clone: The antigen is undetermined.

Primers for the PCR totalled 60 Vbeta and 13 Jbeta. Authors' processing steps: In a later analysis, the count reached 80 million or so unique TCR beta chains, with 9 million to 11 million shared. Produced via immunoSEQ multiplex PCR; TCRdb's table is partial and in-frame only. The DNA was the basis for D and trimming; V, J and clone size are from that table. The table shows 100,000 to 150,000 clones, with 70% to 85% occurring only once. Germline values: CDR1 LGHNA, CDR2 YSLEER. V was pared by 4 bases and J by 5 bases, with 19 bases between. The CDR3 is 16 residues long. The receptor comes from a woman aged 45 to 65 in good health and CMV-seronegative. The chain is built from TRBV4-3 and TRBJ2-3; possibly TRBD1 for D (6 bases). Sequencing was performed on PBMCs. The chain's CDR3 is CASSPLGTRREDTQYF. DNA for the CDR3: TGCGCCAGCAGCCCCCTGGGGACACGCCGGGAAGATACGCAGTATTTT.